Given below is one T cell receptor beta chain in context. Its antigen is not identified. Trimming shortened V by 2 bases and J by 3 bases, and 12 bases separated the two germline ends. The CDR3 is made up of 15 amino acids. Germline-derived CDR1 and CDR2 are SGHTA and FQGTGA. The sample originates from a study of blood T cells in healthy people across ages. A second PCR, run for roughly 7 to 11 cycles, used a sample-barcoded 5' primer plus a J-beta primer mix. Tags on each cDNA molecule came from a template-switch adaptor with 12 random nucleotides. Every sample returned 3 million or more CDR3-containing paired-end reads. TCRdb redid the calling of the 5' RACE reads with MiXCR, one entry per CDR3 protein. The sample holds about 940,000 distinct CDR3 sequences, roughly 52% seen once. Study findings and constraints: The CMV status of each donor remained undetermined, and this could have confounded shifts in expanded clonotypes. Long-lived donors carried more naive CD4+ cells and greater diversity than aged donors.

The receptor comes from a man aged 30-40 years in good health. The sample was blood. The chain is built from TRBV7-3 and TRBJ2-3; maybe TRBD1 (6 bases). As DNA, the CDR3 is TGTGCCAGCAGCTTACTTGCAGGGGCAACAGATACGCAGTATTTT. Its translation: CASSLLAGATDTQYF.